This passage covers 19 T cell receptor beta chains from one sample sequenced in a study of shared clonotypes between healthy human individuals. The assay was immunoSEQ multiplex PCR, and TCRdb's table has in-frame clones only and misses some. The data show roughly 2.2 million clones, with about 90% seen just once and 0.37% held by the top ten. The source material was naive CD4+ T cells from PBMCs. Subset indicated: CD45RA+ positively selected. Source of these receptors: a man aged 18 to 35 in good health. Some clones in this sample may be carry-over from other donors' samples.

This clone has only one observation. The V and J genes are TRBV28 and TRBJ2-2; D call uncertain. CDR3 length: 16 amino acids. V lost 5 bases, J lost 0 bases, and 13 bases lay in between. Looked up from germline, CDR1 is MDHEN and CDR2 is SYDVKM. The CDR3 spells CASSPHLGTNTGELFF. The CDR3 DNA reads as TGTGCCAGCAGTCCCCACCTGGGGACGAACACCGGGGAGCTGTTTTTT. The entire variable domain, with the rest obtained from reference TRBV28 and TRBJ2-2, is as follows: DVKVTQSSRYLVKRTGEKVFLECVQDMDHENMFWYRQDPGLGLRLIYFSYDVKMKEKGDIPEGYSVSREKKERFSLILESASTNQTSMYLCASSPHLGTNTGELFFGEGSRLTVL.

V and J are TRBV28 and TRBJ2-5; a possible D gene is TRBD2 (6 bases). V was clipped by 6 bases and J by 9 bases, with 14 bases between them. Germline V lookup: CDR1 MDHEN, CDR2 SYDVKM. The CDR3 is made up of 12 amino acids. This CDR3 is CASSPPWGAQYF. Here the CDR3 DNA reads TGTGCCAGCAGCCCACCTTGGGGGGCCCAGTACTTC.

This chain joins TRBV2 and TRBJ2-1; D perhaps matches TRBD1 (5 bases). CDR3 length: 13 residues. V dropped 6 bases and J dropped 6 bases, with 12 bases sitting between them. CDR1 is SNHLY and CDR2 is FYNNEI in the germline V gene. The CDR3 DNA reads as TGTGCCAGCAGCAGTATCCAGGGCAATGAGCAGTTCTTC. Translated: CASSSIQGNEQFF.

This clone was recorded a few times. This chain uses TRBV6-1 with TRBJ1-1; tentative D call: TRBD1 (6 bases). Germline CDR1 reads MNHNS; CDR2 reads SASEGT. This CDR3 comprises 13 residues. V was pared by 9 bases and J by 1 base, with 12 bases between. The CDR3 protein is CASTGTTNTEAFF. Here the CDR3 DNA reads TGTGCCAGTACCGGGACAACGAACACTGAAGCTTTCTTT.

In this sample, this clone turned up once. The chain is built from TRBV28 and TRBJ2-3, with D maybe TRBD2 (7 bases). The CDR3 loop spans 14 amino acids. Per the germline V gene, CDR1 is MDHEN and CDR2 is SYDVKM. V dropped 10 bases and J dropped 2 bases, with 16 bases sitting between them. The CDR3 DNA sequence: TGTGCCACTACTTGGGGGGGCCACACAGATACGCAGTATTTT. Its protein is CATTWGGHTDTQYF.

The chain links TRBV30 to TRBJ2-1; no reliable D call. Trimming left V 3 bases short and J 10 bases short, with 16 bases between. CDR3 length: 13 amino acids. Looked up from germline, CDR1 is GTSNPN and CDR2 is SVGIG (reference sequence). Here the CDR3 reads CAWSDSILSEQFF. The CDR3 bases are TGTGCCTGGAGCGATTCGATTTTAAGCGAGCAGTTCTTC. The full variable domain, rest sourced from reference TRBV30 and TRBJ2-1, is SQTIHQWPATLVQPVGSPLSLECTVEGTSNPNLYWYRQAAGRGLQLLFYSVGIGQISSEVPQNLSASRPQDRQFILSSKKLLLSDSGFYLCAWSDSILSEQFFGPGTRLTVL.

CDR3 nucleotides: TGTGCCAGCAGTTTTCCTCCAGGAGTTCCCGGGGCTAGCGGATCCTACAATGAGCAGTTCTTC. This translates into CASSFPPGVPGASGSYNEQFF. This chain links TRBV28 with TRBJ2-1; 7 bases agree with TRBD2. CDR3 length: 21 residues. Trimming took 3 bases from V and 1 from J; bases not matched to a gene: 21. CDR1 and CDR2 (germline): MDHEN, SYDVKM.

With regard to this clone: Other DNA sequences of this sample code for an identical CDR3. The J gene is TRBJ2-2, the V gene TRBV5-1; 7 bases line up with TRBD2. After removal of 0 bases from V and 2 bases from J, the junction contained 1 base not matched to a gene. Germline V gene lookup returns CDR1 SGHRS and CDR2 YFSETQ. CDR3 length equals 15 residues. The CDR3 is CASSLGGSNTGELFF. The CDR3 DNA reads as TGCGCCAGCAGCTTGGGCGGGAGCAACACCGGGGAGCTGTTTTTT.

This clone is a singleton in its sample. The CDR3 DNA sequence: TGTGCCAGCAGCTTACCCCCCGGACAGGGCTACGAGCAGTACTTC. This gives the protein CASSLPPGQGYEQYF. The gene calls are TRBV5-5 and TRBJ2-7; 8 nucleotides align to TRBD1. Germline CDR1 SGHKS, CDR2 YYEKEE (reference sequence). Germline trimming cut 2 bases from V and 3 bases from J; bases unmatched to any gene: 7. The length of the CDR3 is 15 residues.

In the case of this clone: A much larger clone is a single base away; this may be a read error. The gene calls are TRBV6-1 and TRBJ1-1; D gene unclear. V lost 5 bases and J lost 1, with 5 bases in between. Germline V gene data show CDR1 as MNHNS and CDR2 as SASEGT. The CDR3 is made up of 12 amino acids. The CDR3 region is CASSLRNTEAFF. In DNA, the CDR3 is TGTGCCAGCAGTTTACGGAACACTGAAGCTTTCTTT.

This clone was seen just once. The rearrangement joins TRBV7-2 to TRBJ2-2; tentative D call: TRBD2 (7 bases). The CDR3 length is 17 residues. The V gene lost 9 bases and the J gene lost 2 bases, with 22 bases spanning the gap. Looked up from germline, CDR1 is SGHTA and CDR2 is FQGNSA. CDR3 sequence: CASRGAGANRNTGELFF. The CDR3 bases are TGTGCCAGTCGGGGGGCGGGAGCGAACAGAAACACCGGGGAGCTGTTTTTT.

In its sample, this clone was seen a few times. This chain joins TRBV2 and TRBJ2-1; 10 bases agree with TRBD2. J was trimmed by 5 bases and V by 4 bases; bases with no gene match: 5. CDR1 is SNHLY and CDR2 is FYNNEI in the germline V gene. This CDR3 is 15 amino acids long. The CDR3 nucleotides read TGTGCCAGCAGTGCTTTAGGACTAGCGGACAATGAGCAGTTCTTC. This gives the protein CASSALGLADNEQFF.

The chain carries TRBV9 and TRBJ2-2, with D possibly matching TRBD1 (6 bases). This CDR3 has 16 residues. The germline V and J ends were trimmed by 0 bases and 2 bases, with 11 bases remaining between them. From germline, CDR1 is SGDLS and CDR2 YYNGEE. This chain's CDR3 is CASSVVGASNTGELFF. DNA of the CDR3: TGTGCCAGCAGCGTAGTGGGGGCATCAAACACCGGGGAGCTGTTTTTT.

This sequence joins TRBV18 and TRBJ2-5; D is perhaps TRBD2 (6 bases). CDR1 KGHSH and CDR2 LQKENI come from the germline V gene. CDR3 length equals 15 residues. Deletions cut 4 bases from V and 5 bases from J, with 17 bases between. CDR3 sequence (DNA): TGTGCCAGCTCACTCCCTCGGCGGGGAACGGAGACCCAGTACTTC. Translating it yields CASSLPRRGTETQYF.

Worth noting for this clone: Within the sample, other DNA sequences also encode this same CDR3. The chain carries TRBV6-1 and TRBJ2-7; the D is unclear. The CDR3 consists of 12 residues. V shed 5 bases and J shed 4 bases, with 9 bases lying between them. The V gene's germline CDR1 is MNHNS and CDR2 SASEGT. The CDR3 is CASSQTVYEQYF. The CDR3 DNA follows: TGTGCCAGCAGTCAGACCGTATACGAGCAGTACTTC.

The chain has TRBV7-3 and TRBJ2-5; D not resolved. From germline, CDR1 is SGHTA and CDR2 FQGTGA. V was trimmed by 5 bases and J by 5 bases, leaving 15 bases between them. The length of the CDR3 is 14 residues. The CDR3 is CASSVKGSGETQYF. As DNA, the CDR3 is TGTGCCAGCAGCGTTAAGGGCTCCGGGGAGACCCAGTACTTC.

This clone was picked up one time. The same CDR3 also results from other DNA sequences found in this sample. The gene calls are TRBV29-1 and TRBJ2-5, with D possibly being TRBD2 (5 bases). This CDR3 is built from 13 residues. Germline CDR1 is SQVTM and CDR2 is ANQGSEA. V was trimmed by 5 bases and J by 2 bases, leaving 12 bases between them. CDR3 sequence reads: CSVRGSGQETQYF. CDR3 in DNA: TGCAGCGTTAGAGGATCGGGGCAAGAGACCCAGTACTTC.

The CDR3 loop reads CASRPPAGGPYNEQFF. Written as DNA, the CDR3 is TGTGCCAGCAGGCCCCCAGCGGGAGGGCCCTACAATGAGCAGTTCTTC. V usage is TRBV7-2 and J usage is TRBJ2-1; 10 bases align to TRBD2. Per the germline V gene, CDR1 is SGHTA and CDR2 is FQGNSA. Germline trimming cut 6 bases from V and 2 bases from J; bases unmatched to any gene: 7. The CDR3 is made up of 16 amino acids.

This rearrangement joins TRBV9 to TRBJ2-7, with D uncertain. Germline CDR1 reads SGDLS; CDR2 reads YYNGEE. V was clipped by 4 bases and J by 4 bases, with 6 bases between them. CDR3 length: 11 amino acids. The DNA of the CDR3 is TGTGCCAGCAGCACCGGTTACGAGCAGTACTTC. This translates into CASSTGYEQYF. Based on the CDR3 plus reference TRBV9 and TRBJ2-7, the full variable domain is DSGVTQTPKHLITATGQRVTLRCSPRSGDLSVYWYQQSLDQGLQFLIQYYNGEERAKGNILERFSAQQFPDLHSELNLSSLELGDSALYFCASSTGYEQYFGPGTRLTVT.